A single sample is the source of the 22 T cell receptor beta chains below, sequenced in a study of T cells in Graves' hyperthyroidism and ophthalmopathy. TCR beta CDR3 regions were amplified from RNA. The HTBI set primed first-round TCR CDR3 RT-PCR. TCRdb analysed the multiplex PCR reads with MiXCR anew, one entry per CDR3 protein. The table has some 600,000 distinct CDR3 sequences, roughly 13% seen once. The material sequenced was blood. The receptors derive from a woman in her 30s with Graves' hyperthyroidism that later progressed to Graves' ophthalmopathy.

This clonotype was seen more than once but under ten times. The chain uses TRBV5-5 and TRBJ1-5, with D possibly matching TRBD1 (6 bases). V shed 0 bases and J shed 9 bases, with 13 bases lying between them. This CDR3 is built from 14 residues. The germline V gene encodes CDR1 SGHKS and CDR2 YYEKEE (reference sequence). DNA for the CDR3: TGTGCCAGCAGCTTGGAGGGGGGGCTCGCGCCCCAGCATTTT. It translates to CASSLEGGLAPQHF.

In this sample, this clonotype turned up a few times. This chain links TRBV28 with TRBJ2-2, with TRBD1 as a possible D gene (5 bases). This CDR3 contains 14 residues. The germline V and J ends were trimmed by 5 bases and 2 bases, with 9 bases remaining between them. Per the germline V gene, CDR1 is MDHEN and CDR2 is SYDVKM. The CDR3 spells CASSRGTNTGELFF. The CDR3 nucleotides read TGTGCCAGCAGTAGGGGAACCAACACCGGGGAGCTGTTTTTT.

This clonotype was detected ten times or more. Here the CDR3 DNA reads TGTGCCATCAGTGAGTTGACAGGGGAACTTTACAATGAGCAGTTCTTC. Its translation is CAISELTGELYNEQFF. V and J are TRBV10-3 and TRBJ2-1; 8 positions match TRBD1. The germline gives CDR1 ENHRY, CDR2 SYGVKD. V shed 1 base and J 4 bases; nucleotides not matched to a gene: 6. This CDR3 comprises 16 residues.

This clonotype was found many times. The chain is built from TRBV7-2 and TRBJ1-2; D not resolved. Looked up from germline, CDR1 is SGHTA and CDR2 is FQGNSA. This CDR3 spans 14 amino acids. Trimming left V 1 base short and J 2 bases short, with 8 bases between. CDR3 DNA: TGTGCCAGCAGCTTAGAATACGGAAACTATGGCTACACCTTC. It encodes CASSLEYGNYGYTF. The complete variable domain, with remaining parts taken from reference TRBV7-2 and TRBJ1-2, reads GAGVSQSPSNKVTEKGKDVELRCDPISGHTALYWYRQSLGQGLEFLIYFQGNSAPDKSGLPSDRFSAERTGGSVSTLTIQRTQQEDSAVYLCASSLEYGNYGYTFGSGTRLTVV.

This chain links TRBV29-1 with TRBJ2-1; 11 nucleotides align to TRBD1. The CDR3 consists of 13 residues. Per the germline V gene, CDR1 is SQVTM and CDR2 is ANQGSEA. Germline trimming cut 8 bases from V and 7 bases from J; bases unmatched to any gene: 7. The chain's CDR3 is CSPGGDRGNEQFF. The CDR3, as DNA: TGCAGCCCAGGGGGGGACAGGGGGAATGAGCAGTTCTTC.

This clonotype has a count of ten or more. In nucleotides, the CDR3 is TGTGCCAGCAGCTTTTTCCGGGGCGAAACCCAGCAAGAGACCCAGTACTTC. This codes for CASSFFRGETQQETQYF. V usage is TRBV11-3 and J usage is TRBJ2-5; perhaps D is TRBD1 or TRBD2 (5 bases each). Per germline, CDR1 SGHNT and CDR2 YENEEA. The length of the CDR3 is 17 residues. Trimming left V 3 bases short and J 2 bases short, with 19 bases between. Drawing the rest from reference TRBV11-3 and TRBJ2-5, the complete variable domain is EAGVVQSPRYKIIEKKQPVAFWCNPISGHNTLYWYLQNLGQGPELLIRYENEEAVDDSQLPKDRFSAERLKGVDSTLKIQPAELGDSAVYLCASSFFRGETQQETQYFGPGTRLLVL.

This clonotype was detected many times. CDR3: CASSGQEKLFF. The DNA for the CDR3 is TGTGCCAGCAGTGGACAGGAAAAACTGTTTTTT. This chain links TRBV2 with TRBJ1-4; D may be TRBD1 (5 bases). Germline values: CDR1 SNHLY, CDR2 FYNNEI. The CDR3 is 11 amino acids. V shed 4 bases and J shed 8 bases, with 5 bases lying between them.

A word on this clonotype: Germline and junction disagree at one end, which may indicate a read error. The chain employs TRBV11-1 and TRBJ2-1; 15 nucleotides agree with TRBD2. This CDR3 has 15 amino acids. CDR1 SGHAT and CDR2 FQDESV come from the germline V gene (reference sequence). The DNA of the CDR3 is TGTACCAGCAGCTCAGGACTAGCGGGAGGGGGTGAGCAGTTCTTC. It translates to CTSSSGLAGGGEQFF.

This clonotype has a count of ten or more. The rearrangement uses TRBV4-2 and TRBJ1-1; D is unclear. Germline V lookup: CDR1 LGHNA, CDR2 YNFKEQ. CDR3 length: 14 residues. Trimming removed 4 bases from V and 5 bases from J, with 14 bases in between. CDR3 in DNA: TGTGCCAGCAGCCCCGCTGACGGACGAACTGAAGCTTTCTTT. The encoded protein is CASSPADGRTEAFF.

Ten or more counts support this clonotype. The chain recombines TRBV2 with TRBJ2-7, with 7 positions matching TRBD1. Germline assignment: CDR1 SNHLY and CDR2 FYNNEI. The CDR3 contains 12 residues. With 5 bases clipped from V and 7 bases from J, the junction kept 5 bases outside the gene matches. The CDR3 DNA is TGTGCCAGCAGTAGACAGGGAAGGGAGCAGTACTTC. It translates to CASSRQGREQYF.

This chain links TRBV12-3 or TRBV12-4 with TRBJ2-7; no reliable D call. This CDR3 spans 14 amino acids. V was clipped by 6 bases and J by 5 bases, with 17 bases between them. CDR3 sequence (DNA): TGTGCCAGCAGGCCCCAAGAAGGGTGGGACGAGCAGTACTTC. It specifies CASRPQEGWDEQYF.

This clonotype has a count of ten or more. The chain has TRBV12-3 or TRBV12-4 and TRBJ2-3; 9 nucleotides align to TRBD2. With V trimmed by 1 base and J by 4 bases, 15 bases remained unmatched. The CDR3 extends over 19 amino acids. CDR3 sequence (DNA): TGTGCCAGCAGTTTAGGGGTCCATCCAGCGGGAGGAGGGGCAGATACGCAGTATTTT. Amino acids: CASSLGVHPAGGGADTQYF.

The sample holds many counts of this clonotype. The chain recombines TRBV28 with TRBJ1-2; D uncertain. Trimming stripped 8 bases from V and 8 bases from J, with 15 bases between. Germline V gives CDR1 MDHEN, CDR2 SYDVKM. This CDR3 spans 12 amino acids. CDR3 loop: CASSRGRYGYTF. The CDR3 nucleotides are TGTGCCAGCTCGCGCGGAAGGTACGGCTACACCTTC.

J is TRBJ2-7 and V is TRBV9; the D gene is possibly TRBD1 (6 bases). Germline V gene data show CDR1 as SGDLS and CDR2 as YYNGEE. This CDR3 comprises 17 residues. Trimming left V 4 bases short and J 2 bases short, with 22 bases between. In nucleotides, the CDR3 is TGTGCCAGCAGCTACTCCCCTTCGGGACAACGGACCTACGAGCAGTACTTC. Its translation: CASSYSPSGQRTYEQYF.

This clonotype has ten or more counts. The rearrangement joins TRBV7-8 to TRBJ2-7; D might be TRBD2 (6 bases). Germline V gives CDR1 SGHVS, CDR2 FQNEAQ. The CDR3 sequence is 14 residues long. V was clipped by 5 bases and J by 0 bases, with 11 bases between them. CDR3 amino acids: CASSHRDFSYEQYF. CDR3 DNA: TGTGCCAGCAGCCACCGGGACTTCTCCTACGAGCAGTACTTC.

This clonotype occurred many times. The chain links TRBV12-3 or TRBV12-4 to TRBJ1-4; D is uncertain. The CDR3 has 14 amino acids. V shed 6 bases and J shed 4 bases, with 12 bases lying between them. The CDR3 DNA reads as TGTGCCAGCAGCATCCTCGCGGGTAATGAAAAACTGTTTTTT. Its translation: CASSILAGNEKLFF.

In this sample, this clonotype turned up many times. V and J are TRBV28 and TRBJ1-1; D gene unclear. Germline-derived CDR1 and CDR2 are MDHEN and SYDVKM. Deletions cut 3 bases from V and 5 bases from J, with 4 bases between. This CDR3 comprises 11 residues. The CDR3 region has the DNA TGTGCCAGCAGTTTTAGAACTGAAGCTTTCTTT. Residues: CASSFRTEAFF.

In this sample, this clonotype turned up a few times. It may be a read error: a sequence one base away is much more abundant. The CDR3 nucleotides read TGCGGTGCTAGAGATTGGGCTGAGACCCAGTACTTC. Amino acid sequence: CGARDWAETQYF. The rearrangement links TRBV20-1 to TRBJ2-5; the D is unclear. Germline CDR1 DFQATT, CDR2 SNEGSKA (reference sequence). This CDR3 is built from 12 residues.

In this sample, this clonotype turned up many times. The rearrangement links TRBV11-2 to TRBJ2-3; D gene ambiguous. Germline V gene sequence: CDR1 SGHAT, CDR2 FQNNGV. This CDR3 contains 13 residues. Trimming shortened V by 8 bases and J by 2 bases, and 11 bases separated the two germline ends. The CDR3 DNA sequence: TGTGCCAGCTTGTCTCCCCCCACAGATACGCAGTATTTT. Translation gives CASLSPPTDTQYF.

As for this clonotype: A much larger clone lies a single base off, so this may be a read error. This chain connects TRBV18 to TRBJ2-5; perhaps TRBD2 as D (6 bases). Between the trimmed V and J ends, which lost 2 bases and 5 bases, there was a span of 18 bases. The CDR3 runs to 16 residues. CDR1 is KGHSH and CDR2 is LQKENI in the germline V gene. CDR3 protein: CASSPTWSTSGETQYF. The CDR3 nucleotides are TGTGCCAGCTCACCAACTTGGTCGACTAGTGGGGAGACCCAGTACTTC. Together with reference TRBV18 and TRBJ2-5, the CDR3 gives the full variable domain: NAGVMQNPRHLVRRRGQEARLRCSPMKGHSHVYWYRQLPEEGLKFMVYLQKENIIDESGMPKERFSAEFPKEGPSILRIQQVVRGDSAAYFCASSPTWSTSGETQYFGPGTRLLVL.

This clonotype has at least ten counts. This chain joins TRBV3-1 and TRBJ2-7; D ambiguous. Per germline, CDR1 LGHDT and CDR2 YNNKEL (reference sequence). CDR3 length: 15 residues. V was shortened by 0 bases and J by 5 bases, with 14 bases between the two germline ends. CDR3 sequence (DNA): TGTGCCAGCAGCCAAGATCTGGGAAAGTGGAACGAGCAGTACTTC. It yields the protein CASSQDLGKWNEQYF.

This clonotype was seen at least ten times. The gene calls are TRBV4-1 and TRBJ1-2; D gene uncertain. V was clipped by 0 bases and J by 7 bases, with 6 bases between them. CDR1 is MGHRA and CDR2 is YSYEKL in the germline V gene. This CDR3 contains 12 residues. The CDR3 region is CASSQDFSGYTF. CDR3 nucleotides: TGCGCCAGCAGCCAAGATTTTTCTGGCTACACCTTC.